This T cell receptor (beta chain) was recovered during a study of cytomegalovirus exposure and HLA in healthy donors. Study-level findings and limits: Earlier analysis yielded a pattern in which most TCR beta V segments were productive about 90% or about 30% of the time. The authors listed 150 to 200 TCR beta chains as cytomegalovirus-associated.

As concerns this clone: Its antigen is not known.

This CDR3 region has 17 residues. Germline trimming cut 3 bases from V and 5 bases from J; bases unmatched to any gene: 8. CDR1 is KGHSH, CDR2 LQKENI, per germline. The primer mix had 60 Vbeta and 13 Jbeta primers. Generated by immunoSEQ multiplex PCR, the TCRdb table keeps only in-frame clones and is missing some. The sample has 100,000 to 150,000 clones; just under 85% are singletons. The clonotype was recovered from a boy younger than 10 in good health and CMV-seronegative. The chain recombines TRBV18 with TRBJ2-7, with 15 positions matching TRBD2. The sample was PBMCs. The CDR3 DNA is TGTGCCAGCTCACCTGGGACTAGCGGGGGGCTAGGCCACGAGCAGTACTTC. This sequence encodes CASSPGTSGGLGHEQYF.